A selection of T cell receptor beta chains follows, all from one sample in a study of T cells in localized non-small cell lung cancer. Sequencing was performed with immunoSEQ multiplex PCR; in TCRdb, only in-frame clones are kept and a portion is missing. The table has about 1,800 clones, 19% seen once. The material was normal lung tissue next to the tumor, obtained before any cancer treatment. These receptors were obtained from a woman aged 40-69 years with stage I lung adenocarcinoma. Both conserved end residues are part of each CDR3. A D gene is named only where the DNA matches it firmly. Only some rows state a clone size, as once, few, many or a class for expanded clones.

CDR3 DNA: TGTGCCAGCAGTCCGACAGACTACGAGCAGTACTTC
CDR3 protein: CASSPTDYEQYF
J gene: TRBJ2-7
V gene: TRBV6-8
D gene: .
clone size: few

CDR3 DNA: TGTGCCAGCAGTTGGTCGGGGGGCGCTGGGGAAAAACTGTTTTTT
CDR3 protein: CASSWSGGAGEKLFF
J gene: TRBJ1-4
V gene: TRBV28
D gene: .
clone size: .

CDR3 DNA: TGTGCCAGCAGTTACTCGACCGTCAGTCCCGTATCACCCCTCCACTTT
CDR3 protein: CASSYSTVSPVSPLHF
J gene: TRBJ1-6
V gene: TRBV6-8
D gene: .
clone size: few

CDR3 DNA: TGTGCCAGCAGCTTAGTTCGTGCGGGATTCAATGAGCAGTTCTTC
CDR3 protein: CASSLVRAGFNEQFF
J gene: TRBJ2-1
V gene: TRBV11-3
D gene: .
clone size: .

CDR3 DNA: TGTGCCAGCACCAGAAGCCGGACAGGGTTCGTGGAGTCCTATGGCTACACCTTC
CDR3 protein: CASTRSRTGFVESYGYTF
J gene: TRBJ1-2
V gene: TRBV6-8
D gene: TRBD1
clone size: .

CDR3 DNA: TGTGCCAGCAACCCTGGACAGGGGTCCTATGGCTACACCTTC
CDR3 protein: CASNPGQGSYGYTF
J gene: TRBJ1-2
V gene: TRBV11-3
D gene: TRBD1
clone size: .

CDR3 DNA: TGTGCCAGCTCACCCGGGACAGGGGGCGAGACCCAGTACTTC
CDR3 protein: CASSPGTGGETQYF
J gene: TRBJ2-5
V gene: TRBV18
D gene: TRBD1
clone size: .

CDR3 DNA: TGTGCCAGCAGCCAAGATTCATGGGGGGGCACTGAAGCTTTCTTT
CDR3 protein: CASSQDSWGGTEAFF
J gene: TRBJ1-1
V gene: TRBV14
D gene: .
clone size: large

CDR3 DNA: TGTGCCAGCAGTTTGCTGGGGACAGAAAATGAAAAACTGTTTTTT
CDR3 protein: CASSLLGTENEKLFF
J gene: TRBJ1-4
V gene: TRBV28
D gene: TRBD1
clone size: .

CDR3 DNA: TGCGCCAGCAGCCAGACCGGGACCCACCAAGAGACCCAGTACTTC
CDR3 protein: CASSQTGTHQETQYF
J gene: TRBJ2-5
V gene: TRBV23-1
D gene: .
clone size: medium-sized

CDR3 DNA: TGCGCCAGCAGCCCCGCAGGGGGGGGCAATCAGCCCCAGCATTTT
CDR3 protein: CASSPAGGGNQPQHF
J gene: TRBJ1-5
V gene: TRBV5-1
D gene: TRBD1
clone size: .

CDR3 DNA: TGTGCCAGCAGGCCTGGAAGGACAGGGGGTCTAGGGCAGCCCCAGCATTTT
CDR3 protein: CASRPGRTGGLGQPQHF
J gene: TRBJ1-5
V gene: TRBV6-8
D gene: TRBD1
clone size: few

CDR3 DNA: TGTGCCAGTAATCAGGGGGCTAATGAAAAACTGTTTTTT
CDR3 protein: CASNQGANEKLFF
J gene: TRBJ1-4
V gene: TRBV7-2
D gene: TRBD1
clone size: .

CDR3 DNA: TGTGCCTGGAGTGTGGGGGAAGGTAGGCAGTTCTTC
CDR3 protein: CAWSVGEGRQFF
J gene: TRBJ2-1
V gene: TRBV30
D gene: .
clone size: once

CDR3 DNA: TGTGCCAGCAGCTTGGGTATTGCATTTAGCTCCTACGAGCAGTACTTC
CDR3 protein: CASSLGIAFSSYEQYF
J gene: TRBJ2-7
V gene: TRBV11-3
D gene: .
clone size: .

CDR3 DNA: TGTGCCTGGAGCGAAACCGATAATTCACCCCTCCACTTT
CDR3 protein: CAWSETDNSPLHF
J gene: TRBJ1-6
V gene: TRBV30
D gene: .
clone size: few

CDR3 DNA: TGTGCCAGCAGCAACGGACAGGCCATGAACACTGAAGCTTTCTTT
CDR3 protein: CASSNGQAMNTEAFF
J gene: TRBJ1-1
V gene: TRBV11-3
D gene: TRBD1
clone size: .

CDR3 DNA: TGTGCCAGCTCACCAAGGGGGGGCACAGATACGCAGTATTTT
CDR3 protein: CASSPRGGTDTQYF
J gene: TRBJ2-3
V gene: TRBV18
D gene: .
clone size: .

CDR3 DNA: TGTGCCATCAGTGAGTCGCGTGGAACTAATGAAAAACTGTTTTTT
CDR3 protein: CAISESRGTNEKLFF
J gene: TRBJ1-4
V gene: TRBV10-3
D gene: .
clone size: few

CDR3 DNA: TGTGCCTGGAGTGTAAACCAGCCGGTGGAGACCCAGTACTTC
CDR3 protein: CAWSVNQPVETQYF
J gene: TRBJ2-5
V gene: TRBV30
D gene: .
clone size: .

CDR3 DNA: TGTGCCAGCAGCGTAGCGGGGGGGCACAATGAGCAGTTCTTC
CDR3 protein: CASSVAGGHNEQFF
J gene: TRBJ2-1
V gene: TRBV9
D gene: TRBD2
clone size: .

CDR3 DNA: TGTGCCAGTAGTGTAATCGGGACACAGAGAAAGACCCAGTACTTC
CDR3 protein: CASSVIGTQRKTQYF
J gene: TRBJ2-5
V gene: TRBV19
D gene: .
clone size: .

CDR3 DNA: TGTGCCAGCAGCACGACTAGCGGGGCTTACAATGAGCAGTTCTTC
CDR3 protein: CASSTTSGAYNEQFF
J gene: TRBJ2-1
V gene: TRBV11-3
D gene: TRBD2
clone size: large

CDR3 DNA: TGTGCCAGCAGCGCTCGTGCGGGGGACTATGCGAGAAACACCATATATTTT
CDR3 protein: CASSARAGDYARNTIYF
J gene: TRBJ1-3
V gene: TRBV11-3
D gene: .
clone size: few

CDR3 DNA: TGTGCCAGCAGAGACCGAGGTTGGCCGGACGCTTCCTACGAGCAGTACTTC
CDR3 protein: CASRDRGWPDASYEQYF
J gene: TRBJ2-7
V gene: TRBV11-3
D gene: .
clone size: medium-sized

CDR3 DNA: TGTGCCAGCAGTTTTGGGGGACAGTCCTATGGCTACACCTTC
CDR3 protein: CASSFGGQSYGYTF
J gene: TRBJ1-2
V gene: TRBV28
D gene: TRBD1
clone size: few

CDR3 DNA: TGTGCCTGGAGTCCCGGACAGGTTTCGCAGTATTTT
CDR3 protein: CAWSPGQVSQYF
J gene: TRBJ2-3
V gene: TRBV30
D gene: TRBD1
clone size: few

CDR3 DNA: TGTGCCAGCATCCCACCACGCCGGACCGGGACTTGGGGCAATGAGCAGTTCTTC
CDR3 protein: CASIPPRRTGTWGNEQFF
J gene: TRBJ2-1
V gene: TRBV28
D gene: .
clone size: few

CDR3 DNA: TGTGCCAGCACCCAGTTAATGGGCGGACCGGGGAACACTGAAGCTTTCTTT
CDR3 protein: CASTQLMGGPGNTEAFF
J gene: TRBJ1-1
V gene: TRBV6-8
D gene: .
clone size: .

CDR3 DNA: TGTGCCTGGAGTCCATTCTCGACAGGGTCGGGCTACAATGAGCAGTTCTTC
CDR3 protein: CAWSPFSTGSGYNEQFF
J gene: TRBJ2-1
V gene: TRBV30
D gene: TRBD1
clone size: few

CDR3 DNA: TGTGCCAGCAGCCGAGTGCAGGGGGACACTGAAGCTTTCTTT
CDR3 protein: CASSRVQGDTEAFF
J gene: TRBJ1-1
V gene: TRBV11-3
D gene: TRBD1
clone size: medium-sized

CDR3 DNA: TGTGCTAGTGGTTTATGGCAGGGCCCCCAAGAGACCCAGTACTTC
CDR3 protein: CASGLWQGPQETQYF
J gene: TRBJ2-5
V gene: TRBV12-5
D gene: .
clone size: .

CDR3 DNA: TGCGCCAGCAGCCAAGATATGAACACTGAAGCTTTCTTT
CDR3 protein: CASSQDMNTEAFF
J gene: TRBJ1-1
V gene: TRBV4-1
D gene: .
clone size: large

CDR3 DNA: TGTGCCAGCAGCTTACAACCGCCGGGCGACGAGCAGTACTTC
CDR3 protein: CASSLQPPGDEQYF
J gene: TRBJ2-7
V gene: TRBV11-3
D gene: .
clone size: few

CDR3 DNA: TGTGCCAGCAGCGAGGACTCGGGTGGGACTGAAGCTTTCTTT
CDR3 protein: CASSEDSGGTEAFF
J gene: TRBJ1-1
V gene: TRBV11-3
D gene: .
clone size: medium-sized

CDR3 DNA: TGTGCCAGCAGCTCGGACGTCAGCTCTGGAAACACCATATATTTT
CDR3 protein: CASSSDVSSGNTIYF
J gene: TRBJ1-3
V gene: TRBV11-3
D gene: .
clone size: medium-sized

CDR3 DNA: TGTGCAGCAGGGGGAGGGCCAAACACCATATATTTT
CDR3 protein: CAAGGGPNTIYF
J gene: TRBJ1-3
V gene: TRBV28
D gene: TRBD1
clone size: .

CDR3 DNA: TGTGCCAGCAGCTTAGTTCTAACTAATGAAAAACTGTTTTTT
CDR3 protein: CASSLVLTNEKLFF
J gene: TRBJ1-4
V gene: TRBV11-3
D gene: .
clone size: few

CDR3 DNA: TGTGCCAGCAGCGTAGGTTCTGAGACTTCCCCCTACAATGAGCAGTTCTTC
CDR3 protein: CASSVGSETSPYNEQFF
J gene: TRBJ2-1
V gene: TRBV9
D gene: .
clone size: medium-sized

CDR3 DNA: TGCGCCAGCAGCCCCCAGGGAGGGGGTTTCATGAACACTGAAGCTTTCTTT
CDR3 protein: CASSPQGGGFMNTEAFF
J gene: TRBJ1-1
V gene: TRBV5-1
D gene: .
clone size: .

CDR3 DNA: TGTGCCGCACTCCGGGACAGGAATGGCTACACCTTC
CDR3 protein: CAALRDRNGYTF
J gene: TRBJ1-2
V gene: TRBV9
D gene: TRBD1
clone size: .